The clone carrying this TCR beta chain was counted ten times or more. Its antigen is currently unknown. This sample was taken from a study of human T cells and chemical hapten exposure. Whole-study findings and limits: DPC sensitization did not alter TCRs above 1 in 1000 frequency.

The study extracted total RNA from unfractionated whole blood. TCRdb reprocessed the 5' RACE reads via MiXCR and lists one record per CDR3 protein. The data contain about 140,000 distinct CDR3 sequences, roughly 4% of them seen just once; the ten biggest clones take up roughly 1.4%. The CDR3 contains 17 residues. CDR1 is SNHLY and CDR2 is FYNNEI in the germline V gene. V was clipped by 7 bases and J by 9 bases, with 25 bases between them. The receptor's source is a female donor in good health. The chain joins TRBV2 to TRBJ1-6, with D uncertain. CDR3 in amino acids: CASTTLRPGMGRSPLHF. The CDR3 DNA reads TGTGCCAGCACCACCTTGAGGCCCGGGATGGGCCGTTCACCCCTCCACTTT.